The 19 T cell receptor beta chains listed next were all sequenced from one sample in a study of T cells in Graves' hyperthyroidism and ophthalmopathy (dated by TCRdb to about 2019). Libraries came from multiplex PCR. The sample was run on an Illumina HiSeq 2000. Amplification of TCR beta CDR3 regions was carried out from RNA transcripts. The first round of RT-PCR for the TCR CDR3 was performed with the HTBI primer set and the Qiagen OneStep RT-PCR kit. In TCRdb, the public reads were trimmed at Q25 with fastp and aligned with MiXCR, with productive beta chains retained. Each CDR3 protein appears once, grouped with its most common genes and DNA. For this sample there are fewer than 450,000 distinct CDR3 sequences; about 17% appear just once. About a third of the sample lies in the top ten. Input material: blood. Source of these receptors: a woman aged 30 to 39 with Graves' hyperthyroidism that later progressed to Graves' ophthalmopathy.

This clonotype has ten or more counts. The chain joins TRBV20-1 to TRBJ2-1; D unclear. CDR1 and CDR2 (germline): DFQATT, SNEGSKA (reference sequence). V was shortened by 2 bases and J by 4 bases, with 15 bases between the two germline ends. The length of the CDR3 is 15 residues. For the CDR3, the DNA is TGCAGTGCTAGATCGTCGAATACAGTATACAATGAGCAGTTCTTC. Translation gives CSARSSNTVYNEQFF.

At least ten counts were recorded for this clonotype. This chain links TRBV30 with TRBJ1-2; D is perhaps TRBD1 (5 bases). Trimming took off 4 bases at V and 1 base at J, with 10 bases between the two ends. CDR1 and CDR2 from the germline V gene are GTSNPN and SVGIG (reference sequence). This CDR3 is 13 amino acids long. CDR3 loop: CAWNPQGNYGYTF. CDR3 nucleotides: TGTGCCTGGAACCCGCAGGGTAACTATGGCTACACCTTC. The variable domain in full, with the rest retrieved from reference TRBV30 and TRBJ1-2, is SQTIHQWPATLVQPVGSPLSLECTVEGTSNPNLYWYRQAAGRGLQLLFYSVGIGQISSEVPQNLSASRPQDRQFILSSKKLLLSDSGFYLCAWNPQGNYGYTFGSGTRLTVV.

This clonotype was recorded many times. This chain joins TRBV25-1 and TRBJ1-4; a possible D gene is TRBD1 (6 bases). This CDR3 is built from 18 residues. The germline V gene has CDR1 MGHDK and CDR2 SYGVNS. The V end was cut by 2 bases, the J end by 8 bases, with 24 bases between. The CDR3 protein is CASSEGAGVTKRVEKLFF. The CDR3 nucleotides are TGTGCCAGCAGTGAAGGGGCAGGGGTTACTAAACGGGTCGAAAAACTGTTTTTT.

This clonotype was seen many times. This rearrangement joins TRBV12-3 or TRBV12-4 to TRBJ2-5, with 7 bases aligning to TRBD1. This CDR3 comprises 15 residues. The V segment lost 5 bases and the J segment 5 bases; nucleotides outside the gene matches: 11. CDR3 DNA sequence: TGTGCCAGCAGTCCACTGACAGGGCCGGAGGAGACCCAGTACTTC. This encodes CASSPLTGPEETQYF.

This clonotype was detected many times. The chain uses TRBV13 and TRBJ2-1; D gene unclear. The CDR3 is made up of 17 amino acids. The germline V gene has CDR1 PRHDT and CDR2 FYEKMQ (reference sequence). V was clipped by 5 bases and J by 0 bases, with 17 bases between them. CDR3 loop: CASSVTPHRYSYNEQFF. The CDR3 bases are TGTGCCAGCAGCGTCACCCCACACCGATACTCCTACAATGAGCAGTTCTTC. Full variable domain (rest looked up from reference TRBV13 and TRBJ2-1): AAGVIQSPRHLIKEKRETATLKCYPIPRHDTVYWYQQGPGQDPQFLISFYEKMQSDKGSIPDRFSAQQFSDYHSELNMSSLELGDSALYFCASSVTPHRYSYNEQFFGPGTRLTVL.

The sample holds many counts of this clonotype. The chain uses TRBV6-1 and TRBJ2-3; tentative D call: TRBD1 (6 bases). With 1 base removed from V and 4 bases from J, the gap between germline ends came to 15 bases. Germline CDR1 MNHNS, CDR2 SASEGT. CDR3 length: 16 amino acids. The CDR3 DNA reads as TGTGCCAGCAGTGAAGGTCGTTGGGACACGTCAGATACGCAGTATTTT. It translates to CASSEGRWDTSDTQYF.

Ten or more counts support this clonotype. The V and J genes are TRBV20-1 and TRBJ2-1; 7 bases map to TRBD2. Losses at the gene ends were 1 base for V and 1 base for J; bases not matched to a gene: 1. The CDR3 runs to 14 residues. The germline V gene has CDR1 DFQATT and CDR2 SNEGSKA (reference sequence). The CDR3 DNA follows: TGCAGTGCTAGAGTACTAGCGTCCTACAATGAGCAGTTCTTC. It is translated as CSARVLASYNEQFF.

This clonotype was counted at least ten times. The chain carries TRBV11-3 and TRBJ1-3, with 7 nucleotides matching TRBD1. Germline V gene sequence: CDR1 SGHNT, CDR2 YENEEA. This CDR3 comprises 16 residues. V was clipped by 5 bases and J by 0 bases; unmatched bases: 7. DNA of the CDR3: TGTGCCAGCAGCGCGCCGGGACAGAACTCTGGAAACACCATATATTTT. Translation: CASSAPGQNSGNTIYF.

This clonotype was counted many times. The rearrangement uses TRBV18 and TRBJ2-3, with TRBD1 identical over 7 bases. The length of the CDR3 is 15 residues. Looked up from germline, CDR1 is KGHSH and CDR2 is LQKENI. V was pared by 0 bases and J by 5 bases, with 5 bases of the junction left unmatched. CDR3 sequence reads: CASSPPQGSRDTQYF. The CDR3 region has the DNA TGTGCCAGCTCACCACCACAGGGGTCGAGAGATACGCAGTATTTT.

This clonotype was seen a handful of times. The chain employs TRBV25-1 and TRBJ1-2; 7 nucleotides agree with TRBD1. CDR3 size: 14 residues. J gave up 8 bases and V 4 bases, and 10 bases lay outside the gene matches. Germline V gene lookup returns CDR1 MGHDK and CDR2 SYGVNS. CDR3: CASSVGASGGGYTF. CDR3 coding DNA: TGTGCCAGCAGTGTCGGAGCCTCAGGGGGAGGCTACACCTTC.

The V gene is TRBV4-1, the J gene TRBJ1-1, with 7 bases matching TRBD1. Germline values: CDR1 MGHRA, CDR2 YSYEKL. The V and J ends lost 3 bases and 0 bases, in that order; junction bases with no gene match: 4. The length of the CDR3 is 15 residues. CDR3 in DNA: TGCGCCAGCAGCCAGGCAGGGGGACTGAACACTGAAGCTTTCTTT. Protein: CASSQAGGLNTEAFF.

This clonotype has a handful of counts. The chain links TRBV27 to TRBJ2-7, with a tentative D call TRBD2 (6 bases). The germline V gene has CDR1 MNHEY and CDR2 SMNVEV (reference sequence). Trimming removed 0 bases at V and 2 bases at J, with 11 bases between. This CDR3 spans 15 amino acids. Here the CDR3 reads CASSLSNPGAYEQYF. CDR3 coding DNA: TGTGCCAGCAGTTTATCTAACCCGGGGGCCTACGAGCAGTACTTC.

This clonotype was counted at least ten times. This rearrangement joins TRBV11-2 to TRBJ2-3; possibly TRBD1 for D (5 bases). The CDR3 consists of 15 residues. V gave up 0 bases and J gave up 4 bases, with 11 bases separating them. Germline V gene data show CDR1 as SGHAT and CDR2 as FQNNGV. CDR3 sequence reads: CASSLEQGRPDTQYF. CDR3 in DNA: TGTGCCAGCAGCTTAGAGCAGGGTCGGCCAGATACGCAGTATTTT.

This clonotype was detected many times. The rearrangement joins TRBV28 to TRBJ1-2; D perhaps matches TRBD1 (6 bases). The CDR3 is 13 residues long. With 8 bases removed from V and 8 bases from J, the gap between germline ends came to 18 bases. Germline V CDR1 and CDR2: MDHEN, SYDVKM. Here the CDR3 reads CASAREGVIGYTF. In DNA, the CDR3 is TGTGCCAGCGCCCGCGAGGGGGTAATCGGCTACACCTTC.

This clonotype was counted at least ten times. The CDR3 bases are TGTGCCAGCAGTTGGGATCCCGAAAGGAACAATGAGCAGTTCTTC. It yields the protein CASSWDPERNNEQFF. The chain joins TRBV5-8 to TRBJ2-1; D is ambiguous. V was clipped by 5 bases and J by 5 bases, with 17 bases between them. The CDR3 has 15 residues. CDR1 SGHTS and CDR2 YDEGEE come from the germline V gene.

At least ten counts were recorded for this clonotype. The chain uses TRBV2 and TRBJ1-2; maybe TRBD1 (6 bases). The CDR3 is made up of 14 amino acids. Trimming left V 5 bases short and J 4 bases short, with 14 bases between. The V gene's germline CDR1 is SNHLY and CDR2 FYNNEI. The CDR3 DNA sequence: TGTGCCAGCAGTCTCGGGGGGCGCGGCTATGGCTACACCTTC. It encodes CASSLGGRGYGYTF.

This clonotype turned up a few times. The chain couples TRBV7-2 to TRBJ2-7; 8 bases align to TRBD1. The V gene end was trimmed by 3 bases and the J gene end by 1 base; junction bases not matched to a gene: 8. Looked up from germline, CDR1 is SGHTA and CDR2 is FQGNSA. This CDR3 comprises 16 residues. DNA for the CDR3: TGTGCCAGCAGCTTGGACAGGGCGGGAAGGTCCTACGAGCAGTACTTC. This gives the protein CASSLDRAGRSYEQYF.

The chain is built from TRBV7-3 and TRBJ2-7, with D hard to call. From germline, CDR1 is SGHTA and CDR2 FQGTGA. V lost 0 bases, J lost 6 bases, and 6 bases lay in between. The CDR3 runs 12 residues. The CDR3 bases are TGTGCCAGCAGCTTAACCGCCTCCGAGCAGTACTTC. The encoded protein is CASSLTASEQYF.

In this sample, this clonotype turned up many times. The DNA of the CDR3 is TGTGCCAGCTCACCACCGCCCGACGGTAGGAATGAGCAGTTCTTC. It specifies CASSPPPDGRNEQFF. The chain recombines TRBV18 with TRBJ2-1, with D unclear. Per germline, CDR1 KGHSH and CDR2 LQKENI. The CDR3 runs to 15 residues. With 0 bases removed from V and 7 bases from J, the gap between germline ends came to 13 bases. The variable domain in full, completed from reference TRBV18 and TRBJ2-1, reads NAGVMQNPRHLVRRRGQEARLRCSPMKGHSHVYWYRQLPEEGLKFMVYLQKENIIDESGMPKERFSAEFPKEGPSILRIQQVVRGDSAAYFCASSPPPDGRNEQFFGPGTRLTVL.